This T cell receptor (beta chain) was documented in a study of patients and donors after allogeneic stem cell transplantation. Per the germline V gene, CDR1 is MGHDK and CDR2 is SYGVNS. There are 15 residues in the CDR3. Trimming pared 3 bases from V and 3 bases from J, leaving 14 bases between. TCRdb reanalysed the RT-PCR reads using MiXCR and keeps one entry per CDR3 protein. The top ten clones hold around 55% of a sample with around 90,000 distinct CDR3 sequences, under 50% of them seen once. The sequencing sample was made of blood, either unsorted or a sorted T cell fraction (not recorded which). The chain couples TRBV25-1 to TRBJ2-5, with D unclear. This TCR derives from a human donor who was either an allogeneic HSCT recipient or a stem cell or donor lymphocyte infusion donor (not recorded which). It is not recorded whose cells these are; they may come from a transplant donor. CDR3 in amino acids: CASSDPWAREETQYF. The CDR3 nucleotides are TGTGCCAGCAGTGACCCATGGGCAAGAGAAGAGACCCAGTACTTC.